This note documents a single T cell receptor beta chain sequence. Treatment described: some 19 received Ad26.COV2.S at low or high dose, single or two shots; 5 received placebo; per-sample allocation not given. The study sampled participants on day 63 after the first vaccine or placebo injection. Some clones are missing from TCRdb's copy, which holds only in-frame ones; the method was immunoSEQ multiplex PCR. The sample contains hundreds of thousands of clones, 80% to 95% of which appear only once. The entry originates in a study of Ad26.COV2.S vaccination and SARS-CoV-2 variants. Germline V lookup: CDR1 SEHNR, CDR2 FQNEAQ (reference sequence). The ends were cut back, 4 bases at V and 6 bases at J, with 25 bases in the middle. CDR3 length: 17 amino acids.

The chain recombines TRBV7-9 with TRBJ2-7; weak D call: TRBD1 (6 bases). The sample here was peripheral blood, taken in a trial of Ad26.COV2.S vaccine versus placebo. This clonotype originated in a person aged 18 to 65 who received the Ad26.COV2.S COVID-19 vaccine or a placebo. CDR3 sequence reads: CASSSRQAPKIAGEQYF. Here the CDR3 DNA reads TGTGCCAGCAGCTCGCGACAGGCCCCGAAGATTGCAGGCGAGCAGTACTTC. Together with reference TRBV7-9 and TRBJ2-7, the CDR3 gives the full variable domain: DTGVSQNPRHKITKRGQNVTFRCDPISEHNRLYWYRQTLGQGPEFLTYFQNEAQLEKSRLLSDRFSAERPKGSFSTLEIQRTEQGDSAMYLCASSSRQAPKIAGEQYFGPGTRLTVT.